These 10 T cell receptor beta chains came from one sample sequenced in a study of blood T cells in healthy people across ages. PCR was performed a second time for roughly 7 to 11 cycles using a sample-barcoded 5' primer and a J-beta primer mix. Using its own MiXCR run on the 5' RACE reads, TCRdb lists one record per CDR3 protein. The sample holds some 1,500,000 distinct CDR3 sequences; 40% to 45% are singletons and the top ten take more than 4%. Sequencing was carried out using blood. The receptors shown here come from a woman in her late teens or twenties in good health.

Concerning this clonotype: The junction does not match germline at one end; this may be a read error. The CDR3 DNA is TGCGCCAGCAGCTTACTAGACAATACGCGGTATTTT. This encodes CASSLLDNTRYF. The chain is built from TRBV5-1 and TRBJ2-3, with TRBD2 as a possible D gene (5 bases). Germline V gene lookup returns CDR1 SGHRS and CDR2 YFSETQ. The CDR3 totals 12 residues.

This clonotype was observed at least ten times. CDR3 nucleotides: TGTGCCAGCAGCACCAGAACCTACGAGCAGTACTTC. Its protein product is CASSTRTYEQYF. This chain uses TRBV3-1 with TRBJ2-7; D gene unclear. Per the germline V gene, CDR1 is LGHDT and CDR2 is YNNKEL (reference sequence). Trimming left V 5 bases short and J 2 bases short, with 7 bases between. The CDR3 sequence is 12 residues long.

This clonotype has more than one count but fewer than ten. This rearrangement joins TRBV12-3 or TRBV12-4 to TRBJ1-1, with a possible D match to TRBD1 (6 bases). V lost 6 bases and J 11 bases, leaving 13 bases between the germline ends. The CDR3 is 11 amino acids. CDR3 bases: TGTGCCAGCAGAACCCCAGGGGTGGCTTTCTTT. Protein: CASRTPGVAFF.

J is TRBJ1-1 and V is TRBV7-2; tentatively, D is TRBD1 (5 bases). The CDR3 has 14 amino acids. Looked up from germline, CDR1 is SGHTA and CDR2 is FQGNSA. The V gene lost 5 bases and the J gene lost 3 bases, with 13 bases spanning the gap. The CDR3 loop reads CASSARGSYTEAFF. The CDR3 DNA reads TGTGCCAGCAGCGCACGGGGGAGTTACACTGAAGCTTTCTTT.

Notes on this clonotype: One base away lies a much larger clone, so this may be a sequencing read error. This chain uses TRBV29-1 with TRBJ1-4, with 9 bases matching TRBD1. The germline gives CDR1 SQVTM, CDR2 ANQGSEA. This CDR3 region has 14 residues. The DNA for the CDR3 is TGCGGCGTTTCCACCGGGACAGGGTTTGAAAAACTGTTTTTT. Translation gives CGVSTGTGFEKLFF.

This clonotype has a single count. The chain couples TRBV27 to TRBJ1-2; D not certain. The V gene's germline CDR1 is MNHEY and CDR2 SMNVEV (reference sequence). V was pared by 6 bases and J by 8 bases, with 22 bases between. The CDR3 has 15 amino acids. The CDR3 sequence is CASRAPRDKGRGYTF. CDR3 nucleotide sequence: TGTGCCAGCAGAGCCCCTCGCGACAAGGGCAGGGGCTACACCTTC.

In its sample, this clonotype was seen a few times. J is TRBJ1-1 and V is TRBV20-1; maybe TRBD1 (6 bases). From germline, CDR1 is DFQATT and CDR2 SNEGSKA (reference sequence). V was pared by 4 bases and J by 1 base, with 19 bases between. CDR3 length: 16 amino acids. DNA of the CDR3: TGCAGTGCTACAAACAGGGCCCTAGGTAGGAACACTGAAGCTTTCTTT. Translating gives CSATNRALGRNTEAFF.

This clonotype occurred a few times. The V call is TRBV27, the J call TRBJ2-7; TRBD1 agrees at 9 bases. With V trimmed by 8 bases and J by 0 bases, 2 bases remained unmatched. This CDR3 comprises 13 residues. Germline V gives CDR1 MNHEY, CDR2 SMNVEV (reference sequence). In nucleotides, the CDR3 is TGTGCCAGCCGGGACAGGGCCTCCTACGAGCAGTACTTC. It is translated as CASRDRASYEQYF.

The rearrangement joins TRBV20-1 to TRBJ2-5; TRBD2 matches 9 bases. This CDR3 contains 13 residues. In germline, CDR1 is DFQATT, CDR2 SNEGSKA (reference sequence). The DNA of the CDR3 is TGCACTTTAGCGGGGGTGGGTCAAGAGACCCAGTACTTC. It encodes CTLAGVGQETQYF.

The V gene is TRBV11-1, the J gene TRBJ2-7; 9 nucleotides agree with TRBD2. Unmatched junction bases numbered 12, after V lost 2 bases and J lost 7 bases. The length of the CDR3 is 16 residues. CDR1 is SGHAT, CDR2 FQDESV, per germline (reference sequence). CDR3 nucleotides: TGTGCCAGCAGCTTACGTTTTGGGACTAGCTACAATGAGCAGTACTTC. It encodes CASSLRFGTSYNEQYF.